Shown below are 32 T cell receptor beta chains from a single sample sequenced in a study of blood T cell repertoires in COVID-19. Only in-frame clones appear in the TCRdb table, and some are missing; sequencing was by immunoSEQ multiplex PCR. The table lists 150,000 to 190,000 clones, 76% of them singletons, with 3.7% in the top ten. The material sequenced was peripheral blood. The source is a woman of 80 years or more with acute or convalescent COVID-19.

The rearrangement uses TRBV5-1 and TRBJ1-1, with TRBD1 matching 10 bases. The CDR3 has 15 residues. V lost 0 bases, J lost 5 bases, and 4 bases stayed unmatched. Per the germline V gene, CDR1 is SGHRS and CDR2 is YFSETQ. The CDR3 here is CASSLGQGAGTEAFF. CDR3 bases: TGCGCCAGCAGCTTGGGACAGGGGGCCGGAACTGAAGCTTTCTTT. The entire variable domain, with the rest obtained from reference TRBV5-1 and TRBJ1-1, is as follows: KAGVTQTPRYLIKTRGQQVTLSCSPISGHRSVSWYQQTPGQGLQFLFEYFSETQRNKGNFPGRFSGRQFSNSRSEMNVSTLELGDSALYLCASSLGQGAGTEAFFGQGTRLTVV.

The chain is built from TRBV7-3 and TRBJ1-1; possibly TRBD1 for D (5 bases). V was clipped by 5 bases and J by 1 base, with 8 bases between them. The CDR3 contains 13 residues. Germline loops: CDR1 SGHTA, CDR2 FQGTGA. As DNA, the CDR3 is TGTGCCAGCAGCCCAGGGTGGAACACTGAAGCTTTCTTT. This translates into CASSPGWNTEAFF.

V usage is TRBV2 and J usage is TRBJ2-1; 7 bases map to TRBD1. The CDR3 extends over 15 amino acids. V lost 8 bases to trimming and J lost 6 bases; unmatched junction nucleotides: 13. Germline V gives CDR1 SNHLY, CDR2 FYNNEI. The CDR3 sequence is CASSTDRVGRNEQFF. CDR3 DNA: TGTGCCAGCTCCACTGACAGGGTTGGTCGCAATGAGCAGTTCTTC.

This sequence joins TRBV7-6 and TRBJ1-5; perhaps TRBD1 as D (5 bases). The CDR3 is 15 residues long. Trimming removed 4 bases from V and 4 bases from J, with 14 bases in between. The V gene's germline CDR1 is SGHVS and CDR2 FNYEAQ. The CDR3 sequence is CASSSSPQGNQPQHF. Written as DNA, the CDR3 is TGTGCCAGCAGCTCCTCACCGCAGGGAAATCAGCCCCAGCATTTT.

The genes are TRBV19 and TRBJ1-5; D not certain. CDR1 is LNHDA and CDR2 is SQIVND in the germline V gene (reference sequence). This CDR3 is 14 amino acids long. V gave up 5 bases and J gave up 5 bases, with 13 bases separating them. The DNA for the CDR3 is TGTGCCAGTAGTGCCCCACTTCTTGATCAGCCCCAGCATTTT. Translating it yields CASSAPLLDQPQHF.

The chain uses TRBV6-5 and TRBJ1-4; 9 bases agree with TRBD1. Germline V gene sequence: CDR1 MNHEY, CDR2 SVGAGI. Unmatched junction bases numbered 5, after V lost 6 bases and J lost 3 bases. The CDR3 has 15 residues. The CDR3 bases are TGTGCCAGCAGATCATGGACAGGGGCTAATGAAAAACTGTTTTTT. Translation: CASRSWTGANEKLFF.

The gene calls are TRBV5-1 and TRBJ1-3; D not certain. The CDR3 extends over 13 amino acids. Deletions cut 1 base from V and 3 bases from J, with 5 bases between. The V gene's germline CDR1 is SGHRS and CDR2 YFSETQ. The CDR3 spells CASSLPGGNTIYF. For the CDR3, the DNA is TGCGCCAGCAGCTTGCCAGGTGGAAACACCATATATTTT.

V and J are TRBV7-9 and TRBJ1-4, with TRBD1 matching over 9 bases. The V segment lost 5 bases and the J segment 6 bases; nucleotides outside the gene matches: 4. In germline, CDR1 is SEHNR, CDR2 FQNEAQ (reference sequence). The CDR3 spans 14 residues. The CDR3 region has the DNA TGTGCCAGCAGCGAACAGGGGGCAGATGAAAAACTGTTTTTT. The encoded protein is CASSEQGADEKLFF. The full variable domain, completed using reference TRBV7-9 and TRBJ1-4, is DTGVSQNPRHKITKRGQNVTFRCDPISEHNRLYWYRQTLGQGPEFLTYFQNEAQLEKSRLLSDRFSAERPKGSFSTLEIQRTEQGDSAMYLCASSEQGADEKLFFGSGTQLSVL.

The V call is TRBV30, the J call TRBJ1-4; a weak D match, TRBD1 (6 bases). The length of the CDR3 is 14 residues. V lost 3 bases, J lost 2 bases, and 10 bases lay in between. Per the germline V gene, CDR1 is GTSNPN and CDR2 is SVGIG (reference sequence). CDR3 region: CAWRPGVTNEKLFF. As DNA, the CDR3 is TGTGCCTGGAGACCAGGGGTTACTAATGAAAAACTGTTTTTT.

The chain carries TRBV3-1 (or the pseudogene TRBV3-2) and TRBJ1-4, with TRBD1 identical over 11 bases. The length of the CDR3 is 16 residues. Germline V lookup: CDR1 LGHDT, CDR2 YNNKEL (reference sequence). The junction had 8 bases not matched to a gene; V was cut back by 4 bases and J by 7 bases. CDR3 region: CASSPKRGQGVEKLFF. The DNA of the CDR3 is TGTGCCAGCAGCCCCAAACGGGGACAGGGGGTTGAAAAACTGTTTTTT.

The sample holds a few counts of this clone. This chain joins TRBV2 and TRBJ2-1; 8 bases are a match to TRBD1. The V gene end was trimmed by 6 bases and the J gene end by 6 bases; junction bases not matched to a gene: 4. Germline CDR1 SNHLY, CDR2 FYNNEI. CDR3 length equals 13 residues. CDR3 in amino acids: CASRLDRGNEQFF. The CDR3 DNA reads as TGTGCCAGCAGATTAGACAGGGGCAATGAGCAGTTCTTC.

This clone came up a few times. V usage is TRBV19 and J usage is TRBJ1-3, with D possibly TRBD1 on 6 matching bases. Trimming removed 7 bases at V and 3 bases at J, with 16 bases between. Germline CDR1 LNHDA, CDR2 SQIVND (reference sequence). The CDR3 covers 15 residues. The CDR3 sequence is CASKQGSSGGNTIYF. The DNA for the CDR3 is TGTGCCAGTAAACAGGGAAGCTCTGGTGGAAACACCATATATTTT.

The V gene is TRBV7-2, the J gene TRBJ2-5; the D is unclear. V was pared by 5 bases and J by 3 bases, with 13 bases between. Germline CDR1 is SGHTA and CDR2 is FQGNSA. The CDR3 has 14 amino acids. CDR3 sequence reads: CASSPTWAEETQYF. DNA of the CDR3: TGTGCCAGCAGCCCCACCTGGGCTGAAGAGACCCAGTACTTC.

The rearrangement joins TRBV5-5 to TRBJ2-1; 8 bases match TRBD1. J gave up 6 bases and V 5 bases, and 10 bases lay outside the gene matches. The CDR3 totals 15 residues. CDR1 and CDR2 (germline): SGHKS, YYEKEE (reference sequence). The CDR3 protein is CASRRESGGINEQFF. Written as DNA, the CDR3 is TGTGCCAGCAGGAGGGAGTCAGGGGGCATCAATGAGCAGTTCTTC.

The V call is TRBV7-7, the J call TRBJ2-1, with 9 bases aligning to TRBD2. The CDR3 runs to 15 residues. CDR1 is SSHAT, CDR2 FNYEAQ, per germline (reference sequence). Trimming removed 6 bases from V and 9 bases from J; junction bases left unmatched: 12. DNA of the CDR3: TGTGCCAGCAGTTCATCCGGGACTAGCCCACGTGAGCAGTTCTTC. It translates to CASSSSGTSPREQFF.

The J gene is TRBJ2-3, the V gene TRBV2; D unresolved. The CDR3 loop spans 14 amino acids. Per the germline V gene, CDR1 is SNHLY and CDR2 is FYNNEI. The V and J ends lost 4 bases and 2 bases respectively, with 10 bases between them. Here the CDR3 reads CASSAHTDTDTQYF. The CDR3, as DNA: TGTGCCAGCAGTGCTCACACCGACACAGATACGCAGTATTTT.

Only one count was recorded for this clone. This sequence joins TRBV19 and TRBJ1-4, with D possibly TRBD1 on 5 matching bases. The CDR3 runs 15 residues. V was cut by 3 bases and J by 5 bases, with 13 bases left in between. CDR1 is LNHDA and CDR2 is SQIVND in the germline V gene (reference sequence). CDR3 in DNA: TGTGCCAGTAGTATGGGCGGCAGGGTGAATGAAAAACTGTTTTTT. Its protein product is CASSMGGRVNEKLFF.

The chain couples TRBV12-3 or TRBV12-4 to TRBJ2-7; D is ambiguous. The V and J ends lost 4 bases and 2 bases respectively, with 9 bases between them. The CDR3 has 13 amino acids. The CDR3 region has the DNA TGTGCCAGCAGTTCTCAGGAAGCCTACGAGCAGTACTTC. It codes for CASSSQEAYEQYF.

In DNA, the CDR3 is TGTGCCAGCTCACCAGACAATAACTATGGCTACACCTTC. Residues: CASSPDNNYGYTF. J is TRBJ1-2 and V is TRBV18; D uncertain. The germline CDR1 and CDR2 sequences are KGHSH and LQKENI. The V end lost 2 bases, the J end lost 1 base, and 5 bases lay between the germline ends. The CDR3 loop spans 13 amino acids.

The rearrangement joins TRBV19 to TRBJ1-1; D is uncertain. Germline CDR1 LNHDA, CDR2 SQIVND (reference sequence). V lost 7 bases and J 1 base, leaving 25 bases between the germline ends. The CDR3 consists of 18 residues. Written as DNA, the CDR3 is TGTGCCAGTACCTCCGGCCCCCCGGGGTCGGTAAGGAACACTGAAGCTTTCTTT. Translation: CASTSGPPGSVRNTEAFF. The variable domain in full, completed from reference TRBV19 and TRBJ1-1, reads DGGITQSPKYLFRKEGQNVTLSCEQNLNHDAMYWYRQDPGQGLRLIYYSQIVNDFQKGDIAEGYSVSREKKESFPLTVTSAQKNPTAFYLCASTSGPPGSVRNTEAFFGQGTRLTVV.

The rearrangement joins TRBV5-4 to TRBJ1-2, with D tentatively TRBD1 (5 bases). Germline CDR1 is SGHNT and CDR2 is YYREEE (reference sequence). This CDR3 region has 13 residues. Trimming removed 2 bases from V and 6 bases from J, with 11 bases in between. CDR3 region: CASSFRQIHGYTF. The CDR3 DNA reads TGTGCCAGCAGCTTTCGACAGATCCATGGCTACACCTTC.

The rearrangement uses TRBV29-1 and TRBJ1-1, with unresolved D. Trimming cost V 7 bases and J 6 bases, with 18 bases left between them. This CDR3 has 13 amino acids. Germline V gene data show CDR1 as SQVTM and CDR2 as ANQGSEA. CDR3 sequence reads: CSAGFGVMPEAFF. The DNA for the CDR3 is TGCAGCGCCGGCTTCGGGGTAATGCCTGAAGCTTTCTTT.

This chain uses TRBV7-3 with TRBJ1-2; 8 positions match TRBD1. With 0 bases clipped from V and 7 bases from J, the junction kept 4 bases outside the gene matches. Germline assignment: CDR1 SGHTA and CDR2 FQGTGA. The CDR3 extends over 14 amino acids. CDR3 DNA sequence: TGTGCCAGCAGCTTAACCCAGGGGGCAGGTGGCTACACCTTC. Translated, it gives CASSLTQGAGGYTF.

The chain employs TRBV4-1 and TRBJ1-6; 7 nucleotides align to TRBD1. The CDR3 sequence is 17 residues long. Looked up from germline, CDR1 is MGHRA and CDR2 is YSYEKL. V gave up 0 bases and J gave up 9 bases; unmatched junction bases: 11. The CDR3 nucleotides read TGCGCCAGCAGCCAAGATCACAGGACAGGAACGAGTTCACCCCTCCACTTT. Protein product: CASSQDHRTGTSSPLHF.

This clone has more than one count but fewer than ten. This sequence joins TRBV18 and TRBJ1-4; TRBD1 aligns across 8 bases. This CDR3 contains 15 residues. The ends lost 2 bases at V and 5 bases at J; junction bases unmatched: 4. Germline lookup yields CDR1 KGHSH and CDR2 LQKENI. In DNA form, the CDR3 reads TGTGCCAGCTCACCATGGACAGGGAAAAATGAAAAACTGTTTTTT. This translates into CASSPWTGKNEKLFF.

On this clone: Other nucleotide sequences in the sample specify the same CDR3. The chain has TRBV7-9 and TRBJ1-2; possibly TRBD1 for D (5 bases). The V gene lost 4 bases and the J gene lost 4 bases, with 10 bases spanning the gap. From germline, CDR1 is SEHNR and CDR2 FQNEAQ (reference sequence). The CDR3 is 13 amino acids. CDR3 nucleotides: TGTGCCAGCAGCTCCGACAGCCCCTATGGCTACACCTTC. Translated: CASSSDSPYGYTF.

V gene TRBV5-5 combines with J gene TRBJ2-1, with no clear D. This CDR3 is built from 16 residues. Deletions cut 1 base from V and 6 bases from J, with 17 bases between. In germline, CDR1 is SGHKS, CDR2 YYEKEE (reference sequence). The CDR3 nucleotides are TGTGCCAGCAGCTTGACAAGAATGTTCCCCCCCAATGAGCAGTTCTTC. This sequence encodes CASSLTRMFPPNEQFF.

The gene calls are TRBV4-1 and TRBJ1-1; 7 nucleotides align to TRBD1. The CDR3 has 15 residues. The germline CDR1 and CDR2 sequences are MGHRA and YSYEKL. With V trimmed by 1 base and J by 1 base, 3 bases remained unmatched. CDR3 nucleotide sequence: TGCGCCAGCAGCCAAGCGGGACAGTCGAACACTGAAGCTTTCTTT. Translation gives CASSQAGQSNTEAFF.

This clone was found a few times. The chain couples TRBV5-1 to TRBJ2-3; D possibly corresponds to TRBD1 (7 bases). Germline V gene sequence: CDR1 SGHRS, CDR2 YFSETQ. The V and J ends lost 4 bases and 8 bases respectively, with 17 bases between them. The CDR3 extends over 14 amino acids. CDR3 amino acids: CASSSGTPGGTQYF. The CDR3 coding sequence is TGCGCCAGCAGCAGTGGGACTCCAGGGGGTACGCAGTATTTT.

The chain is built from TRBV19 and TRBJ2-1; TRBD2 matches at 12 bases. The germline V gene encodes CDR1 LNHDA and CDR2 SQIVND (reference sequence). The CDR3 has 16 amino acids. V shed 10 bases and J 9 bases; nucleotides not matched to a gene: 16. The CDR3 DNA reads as TGTGCCACCCACTCTCCATCTAGCGGGGGGGCTAGTGAGCAGTTCTTC. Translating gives CATHSPSSGGASEQFF.

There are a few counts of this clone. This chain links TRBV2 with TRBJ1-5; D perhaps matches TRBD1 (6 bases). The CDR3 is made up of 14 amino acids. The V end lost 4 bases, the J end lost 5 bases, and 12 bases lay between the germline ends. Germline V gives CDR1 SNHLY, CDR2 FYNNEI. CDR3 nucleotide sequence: TGTGCCAGCAGTGGGCAGGGGAGCCATCAGCCCCAGCATTTT. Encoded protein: CASSGQGSHQPQHF.

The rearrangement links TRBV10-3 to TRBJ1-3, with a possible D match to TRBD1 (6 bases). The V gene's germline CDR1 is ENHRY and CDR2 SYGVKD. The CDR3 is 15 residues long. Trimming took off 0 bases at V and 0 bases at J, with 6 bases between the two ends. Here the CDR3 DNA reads TGTGCCATCAGTGAGTCGGACAGCTCTGGAAACACCATATATTTT. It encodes CAISESDSSGNTIYF.